Below, 25 T cell receptor beta chains from the same sample are listed, as sequenced in a study of T cells after yellow fever vaccination. One entry per CDR3 protein, called by TCRdb with MiXCR from the 5' RACE reads. The table records over 250,000 distinct CDR3 sequences, approximately 4% of them present only once. The starting material was PBMCs, obtained 5 days after the yellow fever booster vaccination. The receptors here all came from a man younger than 35 who received the YFV17D yellow fever vaccine.

This clonotype has ten or more counts. This chain connects TRBV7-3 to TRBJ2-3; perhaps TRBD2 as D (6 bases). This CDR3 spans 14 amino acids. Trimming shortened V by 1 base and J by 2 bases, and 7 bases separated the two germline ends. In germline, CDR1 is SGHTA, CDR2 FQGTGA. CDR3 in amino acids: CASSLRGLTDTQYF. Written as DNA, the CDR3 is TGTGCCAGCAGCTTAAGGGGACTCACAGATACGCAGTATTTT.

This clonotype was picked up many times. The genes are TRBV4-3 and TRBJ2-1; 10 bases are a match to TRBD2. V lost 0 bases, J lost 8 bases, and 7 bases stayed unmatched. The CDR3 has 16 residues. In germline, CDR1 is LGHNA, CDR2 YSLEER. CDR3 sequence: CASSQEFSGGHDEQFF. CDR3 nucleotides: TGCGCCAGCAGCCAAGAGTTTAGCGGGGGGCACGATGAGCAGTTCTTC.

This clonotype was seen only a few times. The rearrangement joins TRBV18 to TRBJ2-1; D gene unclear. V lost 0 bases to trimming and J lost 3 bases, with 6 bases between them. Per germline, CDR1 KGHSH and CDR2 LQKENI. The CDR3 runs to 14 residues. This CDR3 is CASSPPVLYNEQFF. CDR3 nucleotides: TGTGCCAGCTCACCACCGGTCCTCTACAATGAGCAGTTCTTC.

This clonotype was seen a handful of times. The chain has TRBV5-1 and TRBJ1-1; no definite D call. This CDR3 region has 14 residues. Germline-derived CDR1 and CDR2 are SGHRS and YFSETQ. Trimming stripped 4 bases from V and 6 bases from J, with 16 bases between. The CDR3 reads CASSQTREGAEAFF. For the CDR3, the DNA is TGCGCCAGCAGCCAAACTAGAGAGGGAGCTGAAGCTTTCTTT.

In this sample, this clonotype turned up a few times. This chain uses TRBV10-3 with TRBJ2-5; D possibly uses TRBD1 or TRBD2 (5 bases each). The CDR3 contains 13 residues. Germline-derived CDR1 and CDR2 are ENHRY and SYGVKD. V shed 2 bases and J shed 4 bases, with 8 bases lying between them. The CDR3: CAISEGAGETQYF. CDR3 nucleotide sequence: TGTGCCATCAGTGAGGGGGCGGGAGAGACCCAGTACTTC.

V and J are TRBV20-1 and TRBJ2-5, with TRBD2 identical over 13 bases. The length of the CDR3 is 13 residues. CDR1 is DFQATT, CDR2 SNEGSKA, per germline (reference sequence). The CDR3 sequence: CSETSGGLETQYF. In DNA, the CDR3 is TGCAGCGAGACTAGCGGGGGGTTGGAGACCCAGTACTTC.

This clonotype was found a few times. The rearrangement links TRBV7-9 to TRBJ2-7; TRBD1 agrees at 9 bases. Losses at the gene ends were 5 bases for V and 0 bases for J; bases not matched to a gene: 5. This CDR3 region has 15 residues. CDR1 is SEHNR, CDR2 FQNEAQ, per germline (reference sequence). For the CDR3, the DNA is TGTGCCAGCAGCGGGGACAGGGTAAGCTCCTACGAGCAGTACTTC. Amino acids: CASSGDRVSSYEQYF.

This clonotype was detected a few times. This sequence joins TRBV7-9 and TRBJ2-2; no definite D call. CDR1 and CDR2 (germline): SEHNR, FQNEAQ (reference sequence). The CDR3 runs to 14 residues. Deletions cut 2 bases from V and 7 bases from J, with 11 bases between. CDR3 residues: CASSLSPSIGELFF. The CDR3 DNA reads TGTGCCAGCAGCTTATCCCCATCCATCGGGGAGCTGTTTTTT.

The chain recombines TRBV6-1 with TRBJ1-1, with D unresolved. This CDR3 has 16 amino acids. Deletions cut 1 base from V and 1 base from J, with 13 bases between. In germline, CDR1 is MNHNS, CDR2 SASEGT. CDR3 region: CASSEGIGSWNTEAFF. The CDR3 coding sequence is TGTGCCAGCAGTGAAGGTATCGGCAGTTGGAACACTGAAGCTTTCTTT.

This clonotype was picked up a small number of times. The rearrangement joins TRBV7-2 to TRBJ2-7, with D perhaps TRBD2 (5 bases). CDR1 SGHTA and CDR2 FQGNSA come from the germline V gene. The length of the CDR3 is 13 residues. The V gene lost 2 bases and the J gene lost 7 bases, with 12 bases spanning the gap. In nucleotides, the CDR3 is TGTGCCAGCAGCTTAATAGCGAGGCAGGAGCAGTACTTC. This translates into CASSLIARQEQYF.

The table lists this clonotype with many counts. This chain links TRBV20-1 with TRBJ2-2, with D maybe TRBD2 (7 bases). CDR1 is DFQATT and CDR2 is SNEGSKA in the germline V gene (reference sequence). The CDR3 is made up of 16 amino acids. Trimming pared 5 bases from V and 7 bases from J, leaving 23 bases between. The CDR3 sequence is CSARSHDRGAIGELFF. CDR3 nucleotide sequence: TGCAGTGCTCGCTCGCACGACCGGGGGGCAATCGGGGAGCTGTTTTTT.

V usage is TRBV29-1 and J usage is TRBJ1-2; maybe TRBD1 (5 bases). Trimming shortened V by 2 bases and J by 1 base, and 8 bases separated the two germline ends. This CDR3 region has 13 residues. Looked up from germline, CDR1 is SQVTM and CDR2 is ANQGSEA. As DNA, the CDR3 is TGCAGCGTTGAAATACAGGTTAACTATGGCTACACCTTC. This sequence encodes CSVEIQVNYGYTF.

The chain combines TRBV29-1 with TRBJ2-3; D remains unclear. The CDR3 runs to 14 residues. Germline assignment: CDR1 SQVTM and CDR2 ANQGSEA. Trimming pared 1 base from V and 3 bases from J, leaving 11 bases between. CDR3 sequence: CSVEGSLATDTQYF. As DNA, the CDR3 is TGCAGCGTTGAAGGGAGTTTGGCGACAGATACGCAGTATTTT.

V is TRBV23-1 and J is TRBJ2-7, with 7 bases identical to TRBD2. TRBV23-1 carries the ORF label, with uncertain function. Losses at the gene ends were 6 bases for V and 1 base for J; bases not matched to a gene: 6. The CDR3 extends over 14 amino acids. This CDR3 is CASRVEGGSYEQYF. The CDR3 DNA reads as TGCGCCAGCAGAGTCGAGGGAGGGTCCTACGAGCAGTACTTC.

The chain uses TRBV7-9 and TRBJ2-7; the D gene is possibly TRBD1 (6 bases). V dropped 5 bases and J dropped 4 bases, with 18 bases sitting between them. Germline loops: CDR1 SEHNR, CDR2 FQNEAQ (reference sequence). The CDR3 totals 15 residues. CDR3 protein: CASSISLTQGYEQYF. The CDR3 DNA is TGTGCCAGCAGCATTTCGTTGACACAGGGTTACGAGCAGTACTTC. Looking up the rest from reference TRBV7-9 and TRBJ2-7 gives the full variable domain: DTGVSQNPRHKITKRGQNVTFRCDPISEHNRLYWYRQTLGQGPEFLTYFQNEAQLEKSRLLSDRFSAERPKGSFSTLEIQRTEQGDSAMYLCASSISLTQGYEQYFGPGTRLTVT.

This clonotype occurred a few times. The J gene is TRBJ2-1, the V gene TRBV7-9; the D gene is possibly TRBD2 (6 bases). Germline V lookup: CDR1 SEHNR, CDR2 FQNEAQ (reference sequence). Trimming took 0 bases from V and 7 from J, leaving 10 bases between them. The CDR3 runs 14 residues. CDR3 bases: TGTGCCAGCAGCTTAGCGGGGGGTGAGAATGAGCAGTTCTTC. Amino acids: CASSLAGGENEQFF.

This clonotype was detected only a few times. The rearrangement uses TRBV20-1 and TRBJ1-1; no firm D call. Germline CDR1 DFQATT, CDR2 SNEGSKA (reference sequence). V lost 0 bases and J 2 bases, leaving 10 bases between the germline ends. The CDR3 is made up of 14 amino acids. The CDR3 sequence: CSARDEGINTEAFF. The CDR3 coding sequence is TGCAGTGCTAGAGATGAGGGAATAAACACTGAAGCTTTCTTT.

The chain joins TRBV7-2 to TRBJ1-3; D unresolved. The CDR3 length is 14 residues. V was clipped by 1 base and J by 3 bases, with 7 bases between them. CDR1 is SGHTA and CDR2 is FQGNSA in the germline V gene. The CDR3 sequence: CASSLVGLGNTIYF. The CDR3 bases are TGTGCCAGCAGCTTAGTTGGGCTTGGAAACACCATATATTTT.

This clonotype was seen many times. The CDR3 coding sequence is TGCGCCAGCAGCCAACCACGCCCTCTCACAGGAATCCGGACCGGGGAGCTGTTTTTT. Its protein is CASSQPRPLTGIRTGELFF. The gene calls are TRBV4-1 and TRBJ2-2, with D tentatively TRBD1 (5 bases). Deletions cut 2 bases from V and 5 bases from J, with 24 bases between. The CDR3 extends over 19 amino acids. Germline CDR1 MGHRA, CDR2 YSYEKL.

The rearrangement uses TRBV7-2 and TRBJ2-7; the D gene is possibly TRBD1 (5 bases). V was pared by 1 base and J by 1 base, with 14 bases between. The germline gives CDR1 SGHTA, CDR2 FQGNSA. This CDR3 has 16 residues. CDR3 bases: TGTGCCAGCAGCTTAGGAGGCGGCAGGGCGTCCTACGAGCAGTACTTC. This codes for CASSLGGGRASYEQYF.

There are many counts of this clonotype. The chain couples TRBV7-2 to TRBJ2-3; D unresolved. The V gene's germline CDR1 is SGHTA and CDR2 FQGNSA. CDR3 length equals 13 residues. V lost 7 bases and J lost 2, with 10 bases in between. The CDR3 loop is CASKEPPTDTQYF. The CDR3 nucleotides read TGTGCCAGCAAGGAGCCCCCCACAGATACGCAGTATTTT.

The chain combines TRBV12-3 or TRBV12-4 with TRBJ2-7; a weak D match, TRBD1 (5 bases). The CDR3 loop spans 13 amino acids. V shed 1 base and J shed 3 bases, with 7 bases lying between them. CDR3 sequence (DNA): TGTGCCAGCAGTTTAGACAGGCACTACGAGCAGTACTTC. It translates to CASSLDRHYEQYF.

This clonotype was recorded many times. This chain uses TRBV7-9 with TRBJ2-5; no firm D call. The CDR3 runs 13 residues. V lost 1 base, J lost 4 bases, and 7 bases lay in between. Germline assignment: CDR1 SEHNR and CDR2 FQNEAQ (reference sequence). CDR3 bases: TGTGCCAGCAGCTTAGATGTCTCAGAGACCCAGTACTTC. Encoded protein: CASSLDVSETQYF.

This clonotype has a handful of counts. The V and J genes are TRBV4-1 and TRBJ2-7; 7 nucleotides match TRBD2. Per the germline V gene, CDR1 is MGHRA and CDR2 is YSYEKL. This CDR3 spans 16 amino acids. The ends lost 0 bases at V and 0 bases at J; junction bases unmatched: 5. The DNA for the CDR3 is TGCGCCAGCAGCCAAGAATACGGGGGGAGCTCCTACGAGCAGTACTTC. Its translation: CASSQEYGGSSYEQYF.

This clonotype was found a few times. This chain links TRBV5-1 with TRBJ1-2; D possibly corresponds to TRBD1 (5 bases). V gave up 4 bases and J gave up 5 bases, with 12 bases separating them. The CDR3 covers 13 residues. CDR1 is SGHRS and CDR2 is YFSETQ in the germline V gene. The CDR3 nucleotides are TGCGCCAGCAGCATCCGACAGAATTATGGCTACACCTTC. This encodes CASSIRQNYGYTF.